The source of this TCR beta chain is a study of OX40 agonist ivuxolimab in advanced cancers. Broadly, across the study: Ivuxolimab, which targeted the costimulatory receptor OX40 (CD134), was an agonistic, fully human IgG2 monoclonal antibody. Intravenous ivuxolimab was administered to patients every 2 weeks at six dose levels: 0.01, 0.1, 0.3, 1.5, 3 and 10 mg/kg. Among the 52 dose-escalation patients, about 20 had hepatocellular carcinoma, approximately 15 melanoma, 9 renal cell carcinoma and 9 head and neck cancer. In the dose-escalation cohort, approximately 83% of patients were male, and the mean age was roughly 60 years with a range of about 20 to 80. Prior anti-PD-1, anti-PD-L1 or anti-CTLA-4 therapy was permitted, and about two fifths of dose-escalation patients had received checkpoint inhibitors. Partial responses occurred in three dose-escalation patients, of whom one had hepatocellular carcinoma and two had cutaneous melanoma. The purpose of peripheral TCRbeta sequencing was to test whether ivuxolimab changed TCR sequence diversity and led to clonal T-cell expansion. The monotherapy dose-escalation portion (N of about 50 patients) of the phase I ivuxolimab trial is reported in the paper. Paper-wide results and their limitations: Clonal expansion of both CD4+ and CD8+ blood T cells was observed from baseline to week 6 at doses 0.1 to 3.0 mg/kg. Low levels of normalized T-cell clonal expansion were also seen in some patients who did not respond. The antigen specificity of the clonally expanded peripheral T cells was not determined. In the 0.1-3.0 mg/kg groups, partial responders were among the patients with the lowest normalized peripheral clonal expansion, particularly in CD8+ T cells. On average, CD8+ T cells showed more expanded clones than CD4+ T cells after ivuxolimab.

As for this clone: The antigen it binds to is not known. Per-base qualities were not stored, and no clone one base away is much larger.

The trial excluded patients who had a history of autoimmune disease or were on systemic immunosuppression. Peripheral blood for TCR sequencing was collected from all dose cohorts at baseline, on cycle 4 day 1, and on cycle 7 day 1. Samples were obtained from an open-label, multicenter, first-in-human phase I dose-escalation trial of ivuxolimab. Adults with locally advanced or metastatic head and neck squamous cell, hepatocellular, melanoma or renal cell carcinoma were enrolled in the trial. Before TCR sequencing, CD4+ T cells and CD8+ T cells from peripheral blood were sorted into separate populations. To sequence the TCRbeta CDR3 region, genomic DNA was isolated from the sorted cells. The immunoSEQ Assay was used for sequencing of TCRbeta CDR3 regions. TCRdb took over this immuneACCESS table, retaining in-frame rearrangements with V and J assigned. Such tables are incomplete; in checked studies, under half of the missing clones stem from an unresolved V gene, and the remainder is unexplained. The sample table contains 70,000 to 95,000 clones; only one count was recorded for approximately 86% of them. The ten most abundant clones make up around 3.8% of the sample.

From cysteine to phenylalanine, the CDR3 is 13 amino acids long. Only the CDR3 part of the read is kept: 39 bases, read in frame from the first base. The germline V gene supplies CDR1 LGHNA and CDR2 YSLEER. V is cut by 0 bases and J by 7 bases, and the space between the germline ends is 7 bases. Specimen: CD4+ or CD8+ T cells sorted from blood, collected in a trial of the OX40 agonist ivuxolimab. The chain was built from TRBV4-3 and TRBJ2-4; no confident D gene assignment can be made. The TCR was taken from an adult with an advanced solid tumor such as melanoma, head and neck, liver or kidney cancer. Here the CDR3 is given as CASSQEPMNIQYF. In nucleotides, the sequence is TGCGCCAGCAGCCAAGAACCGATGAACATTCAGTACTTC.